These T cell receptor beta chains were read from a single sample in a study of shared clonotypes between healthy human individuals. The assay was immunoSEQ multiplex PCR, and TCRdb's table has in-frame clones only and misses some. The data hold over a million clones, with 60% to 80% observed a single time. Sample: memory CD4+ T cells sorted from blood. The receptors here all came from a man aged 18 to 29 in good health. CDR3s include the opening cysteine and the closing phenylalanine or tryptophan. Fields, in order: V gene, J gene, D gene, CDR3 protein. The D gene is left open where the match is weak.

v_call: TRBV6-5
j_call: TRBJ2-7
d_call: .
cdr3_aa: CASSYSGRQYF

v_call: TRBV13
j_call: TRBJ1-1
d_call: .
cdr3_aa: CASSLGDRTTEAFF

v_call: TRBV19
j_call: TRBJ2-3
d_call: .
cdr3_aa: CASSRWGSGSTDTQYF

v_call: TRBV6-5
j_call: TRBJ2-3
d_call: .
cdr3_aa: CASSYGRADTQYF

v_call: TRBV12-5
j_call: TRBJ2-7
d_call: .
cdr3_aa: CASGLVKKGFLWSYEQYF

v_call: TRBV9
j_call: TRBJ2-5
d_call: TRBD2
cdr3_aa: CASSVAGSGGYQETQYF

v_call: TRBV29-1
j_call: TRBJ1-5
d_call: .
cdr3_aa: CITTNSDRPSYSNQPQHF

v_call: TRBV7-2
j_call: TRBJ1-3
d_call: TRBD1
cdr3_aa: CASSVLTGVGNTIYF

v_call: TRBV7-9
j_call: TRBJ1-1
d_call: .
cdr3_aa: CASSLDETGNTEAFF

v_call: TRBV4-1
j_call: TRBJ1-3
d_call: TRBD1
cdr3_aa: CASSHMGQRNTIYF

v_call: TRBV28
j_call: TRBJ1-5
d_call: .
cdr3_aa: CASNAREGNQPQHF

v_call: TRBV4-1
j_call: TRBJ2-5
d_call: TRBD2
cdr3_aa: CASSQEGRLAGGETQYF

v_call: TRBV29-1
j_call: TRBJ2-3
d_call: TRBD2
cdr3_aa: CSVLRRGAGTDTQYF

v_call: TRBV14
j_call: TRBJ1-4
d_call: .
cdr3_aa: CASSQGGLYRGKLFF

v_call: TRBV9
j_call: TRBJ1-3
d_call: TRBD1
cdr3_aa: CASSGPRQGGSGNTIYF

v_call: TRBV5-4
j_call: TRBJ2-5
d_call: .
cdr3_aa: CASSLRSQETQYF

v_call: TRBV5-8
j_call: TRBJ2-7
d_call: .
cdr3_aa: CASSQLNYEQYF

v_call: TRBV6-6
j_call: TRBJ1-3
d_call: .
cdr3_aa: CASSPTGPGNTIYF

v_call: TRBV5-1
j_call: TRBJ1-1
d_call: .
cdr3_aa: CASSLSTLNTEAFF